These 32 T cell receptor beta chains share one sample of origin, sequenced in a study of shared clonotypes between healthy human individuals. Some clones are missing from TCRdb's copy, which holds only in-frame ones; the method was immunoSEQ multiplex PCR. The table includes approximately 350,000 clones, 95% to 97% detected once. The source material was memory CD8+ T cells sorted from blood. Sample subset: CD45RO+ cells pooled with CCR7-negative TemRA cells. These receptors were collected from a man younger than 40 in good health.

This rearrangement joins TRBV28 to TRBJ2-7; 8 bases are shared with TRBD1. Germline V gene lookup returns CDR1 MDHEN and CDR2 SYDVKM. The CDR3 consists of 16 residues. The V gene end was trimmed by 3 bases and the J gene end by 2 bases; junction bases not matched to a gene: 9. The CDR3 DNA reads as TGTGCCAGCAGTTTCCCCACAGGGGGTCCTACCTACGAGCAGTACTTC. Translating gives CASSFPTGGPTYEQYF.

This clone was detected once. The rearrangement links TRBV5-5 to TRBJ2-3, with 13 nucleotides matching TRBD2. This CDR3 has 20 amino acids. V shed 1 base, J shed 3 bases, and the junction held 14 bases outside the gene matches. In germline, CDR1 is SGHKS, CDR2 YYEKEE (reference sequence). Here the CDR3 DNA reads TGTGCCAGCAGCTTGCGAGGACAAACAGGGGGACTAGCGGGGACAGATACGCAGTATTTT. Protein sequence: CASSLRGQTGGLAGTDTQYF.

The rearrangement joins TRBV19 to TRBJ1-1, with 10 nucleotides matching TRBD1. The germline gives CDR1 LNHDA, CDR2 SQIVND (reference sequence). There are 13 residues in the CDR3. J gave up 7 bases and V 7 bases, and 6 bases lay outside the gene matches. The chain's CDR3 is CASTSTGGLEAFF. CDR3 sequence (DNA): TGTGCCAGTACCTCGACAGGGGGCCTTGAAGCTTTCTTT.

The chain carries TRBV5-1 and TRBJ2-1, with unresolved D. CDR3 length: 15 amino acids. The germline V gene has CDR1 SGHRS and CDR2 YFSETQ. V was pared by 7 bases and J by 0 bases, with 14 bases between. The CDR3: CASHLRLSSYNEQFF. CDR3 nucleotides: TGCGCCAGCCATCTCAGGTTAAGCTCCTACAATGAGCAGTTCTTC.

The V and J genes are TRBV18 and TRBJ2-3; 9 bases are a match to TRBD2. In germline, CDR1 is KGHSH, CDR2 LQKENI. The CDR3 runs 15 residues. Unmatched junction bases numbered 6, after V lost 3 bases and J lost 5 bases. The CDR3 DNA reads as TGTGCCAGCTCACCGTGGCGGGAGGGCGGAGATACGCAGTATTTT. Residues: CASSPWREGGDTQYF.

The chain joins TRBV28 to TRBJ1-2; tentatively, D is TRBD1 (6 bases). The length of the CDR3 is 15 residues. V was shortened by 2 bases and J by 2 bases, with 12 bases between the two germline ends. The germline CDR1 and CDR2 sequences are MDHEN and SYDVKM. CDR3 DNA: TGTGCCAGCAGTTTAGTTCAGGGGATCAACTATGGCTACACCTTC. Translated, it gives CASSLVQGINYGYTF.

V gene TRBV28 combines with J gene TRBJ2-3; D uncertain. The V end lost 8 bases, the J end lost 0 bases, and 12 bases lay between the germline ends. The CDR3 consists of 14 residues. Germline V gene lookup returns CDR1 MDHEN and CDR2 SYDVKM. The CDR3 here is CASPLAGSTDTQYF. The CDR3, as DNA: TGTGCCAGCCCACTGGCAGGTAGCACAGATACGCAGTATTTT.

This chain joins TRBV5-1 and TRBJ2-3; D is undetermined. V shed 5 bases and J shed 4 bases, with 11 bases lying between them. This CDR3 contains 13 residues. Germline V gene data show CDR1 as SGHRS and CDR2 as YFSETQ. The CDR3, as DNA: TGCGCCAGCAGGCCGCGAAGTGCAGATACGCAGTATTTT. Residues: CASRPRSADTQYF.

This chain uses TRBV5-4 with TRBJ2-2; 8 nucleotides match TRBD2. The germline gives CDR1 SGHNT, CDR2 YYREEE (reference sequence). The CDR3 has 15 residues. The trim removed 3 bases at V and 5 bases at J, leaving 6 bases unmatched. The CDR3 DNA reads TGTGCCAGCAGCTCCGAGCGGGAGAATACCGGGGAGCTGTTTTTT. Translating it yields CASSSERENTGELFF.

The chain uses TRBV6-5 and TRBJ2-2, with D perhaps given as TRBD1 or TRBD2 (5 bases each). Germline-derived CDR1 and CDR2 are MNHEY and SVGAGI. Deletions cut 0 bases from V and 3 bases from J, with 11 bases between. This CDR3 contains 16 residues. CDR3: CASSYSTWGYTGELFF. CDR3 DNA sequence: TGTGCCAGCAGTTACTCGACCTGGGGGTACACCGGGGAGCTGTTTTTT.

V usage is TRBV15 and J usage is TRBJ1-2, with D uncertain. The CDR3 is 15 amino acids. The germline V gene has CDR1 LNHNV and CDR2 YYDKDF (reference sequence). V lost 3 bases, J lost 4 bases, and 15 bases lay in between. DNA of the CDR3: TGTGCCACCAGCAGCGGTGACCAGGTTCTCTATGGCTACACCTTC. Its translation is CATSSGDQVLYGYTF. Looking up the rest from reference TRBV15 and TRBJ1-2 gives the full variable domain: DAMVIQNPRYQVTQFGKPVTLSCSQTLNHNVMYWYQQKSSQAPKLLFHYYDKDFNNEADTPDNFQSRRPNTSFCFLDIRSPGLGDTAMYLCATSSGDQVLYGYTFGSGTRLTVV.

The CDR3 sequence: CASSLQQGADTQYF. The CDR3 bases are TGTGCCAGCTCTCTTCAGCAGGGGGCAGATACGCAGTATTTT. V gene TRBV18 combines with J gene TRBJ2-3; 7 nucleotides match TRBD1. The V gene's germline CDR1 is KGHSH and CDR2 LQKENI. This CDR3 has 14 amino acids. J gave up 4 bases and V 6 bases, and 7 bases lay outside the gene matches.

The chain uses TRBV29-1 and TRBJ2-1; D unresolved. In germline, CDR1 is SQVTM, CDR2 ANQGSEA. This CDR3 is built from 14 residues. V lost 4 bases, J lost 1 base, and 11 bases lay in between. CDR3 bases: TGCAGCGTTGGGCCCAGGCTTTCCTACAATGAGCAGTTCTTC. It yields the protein CSVGPRLSYNEQFF.

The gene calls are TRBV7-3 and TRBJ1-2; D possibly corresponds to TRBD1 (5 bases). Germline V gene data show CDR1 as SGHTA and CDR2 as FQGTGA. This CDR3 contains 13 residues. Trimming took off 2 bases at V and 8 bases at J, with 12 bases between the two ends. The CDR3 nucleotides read TGTGCCAGCAGCTTACGGGGCGGGGAGGGCTACACCTTC. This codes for CASSLRGGEGYTF.

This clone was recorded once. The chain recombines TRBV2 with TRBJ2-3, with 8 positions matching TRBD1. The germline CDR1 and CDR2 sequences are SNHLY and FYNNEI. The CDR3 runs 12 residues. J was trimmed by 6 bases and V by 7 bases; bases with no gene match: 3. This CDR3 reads CASTGGKDTQYF. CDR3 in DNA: TGTGCCAGCACAGGGGGCAAGGATACGCAGTATTTT. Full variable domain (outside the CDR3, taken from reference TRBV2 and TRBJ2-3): EPEVTQTPSHQVTQMGQEVILRCVPISNHLYFYWYRQILGQKVEFLVSFYNNEISEKSEIFDDQFSVERPDGSNFTLKIRSTKLEDSAMYFCASTGGKDTQYFGPGTRLTVL.

The chain's CDR3 is CASTPHIGGQYYEQYF. CDR3 bases: TGTGCCAGCACCCCACATATTGGCGGGCAATACTACGAGCAGTACTTC. The rearrangement joins TRBV27 to TRBJ2-7, with D possibly matching TRBD2 (5 bases). V lost 7 bases, J lost 3 bases, and 22 bases lay in between. Germline V lookup: CDR1 MNHEY, CDR2 SMNVEV (reference sequence). This CDR3 comprises 16 residues.

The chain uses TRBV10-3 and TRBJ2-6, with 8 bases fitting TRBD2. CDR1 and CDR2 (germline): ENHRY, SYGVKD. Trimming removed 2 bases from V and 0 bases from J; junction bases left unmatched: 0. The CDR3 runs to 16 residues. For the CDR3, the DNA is TGTGCCATCAGTGAGCGGGAGGGCTCTGGGGCCAACGTCCTGACTTTC. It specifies CAISEREGSGANVLTF.

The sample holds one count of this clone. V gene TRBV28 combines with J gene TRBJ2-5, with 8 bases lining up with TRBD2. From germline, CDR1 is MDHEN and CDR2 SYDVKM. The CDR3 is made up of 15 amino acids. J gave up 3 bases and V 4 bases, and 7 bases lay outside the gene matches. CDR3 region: CASSSPSAGEETQYF. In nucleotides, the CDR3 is TGTGCCAGCAGTTCCCCGTCAGCGGGAGAAGAGACCCAGTACTTC.

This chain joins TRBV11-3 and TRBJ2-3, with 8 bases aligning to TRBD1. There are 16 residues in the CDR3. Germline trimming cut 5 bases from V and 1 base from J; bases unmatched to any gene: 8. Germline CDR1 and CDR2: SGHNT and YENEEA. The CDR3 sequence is CASSPRGLTGTDTQYF. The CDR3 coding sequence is TGTGCCAGCAGCCCCAGGGGGCTCACAGGCACAGATACGCAGTATTTT.

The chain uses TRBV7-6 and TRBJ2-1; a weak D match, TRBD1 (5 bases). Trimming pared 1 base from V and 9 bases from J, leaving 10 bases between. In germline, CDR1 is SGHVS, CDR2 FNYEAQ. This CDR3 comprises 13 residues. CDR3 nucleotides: TGTGCCAGCAGCTTAGGGGGCTCGGGTGAGCAGTTCTTC. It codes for CASSLGGSGEQFF.

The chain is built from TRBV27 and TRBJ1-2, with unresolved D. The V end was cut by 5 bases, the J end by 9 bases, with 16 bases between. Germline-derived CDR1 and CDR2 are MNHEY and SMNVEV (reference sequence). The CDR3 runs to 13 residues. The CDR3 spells CASSRAALWSYTF. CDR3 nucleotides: TGTGCCAGCAGTCGGGCGGCGCTCTGGAGCTACACCTTC.

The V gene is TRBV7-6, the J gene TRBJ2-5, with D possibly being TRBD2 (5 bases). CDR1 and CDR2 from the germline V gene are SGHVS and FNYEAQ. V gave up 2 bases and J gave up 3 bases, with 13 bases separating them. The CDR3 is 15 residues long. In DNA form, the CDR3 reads TGTGCCAGCAGCTTAATTGGGCTGAGGGAAGAGACCCAGTACTTC. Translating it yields CASSLIGLREETQYF.

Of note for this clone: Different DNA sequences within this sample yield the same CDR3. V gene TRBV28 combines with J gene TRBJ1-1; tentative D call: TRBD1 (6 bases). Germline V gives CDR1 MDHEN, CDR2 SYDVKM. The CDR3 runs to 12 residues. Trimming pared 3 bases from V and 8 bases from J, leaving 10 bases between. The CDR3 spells CASSLGGREAFF. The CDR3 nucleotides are TGTGCCAGCAGTTTGGGGGGCCGCGAAGCTTTCTTT.

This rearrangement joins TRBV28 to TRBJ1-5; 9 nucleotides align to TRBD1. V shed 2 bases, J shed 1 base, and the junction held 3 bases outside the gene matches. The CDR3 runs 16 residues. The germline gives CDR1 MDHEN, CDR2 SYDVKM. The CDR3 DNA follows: TGTGCCAGCAGTTTAAGACAGGGGGTAAGCAATCAGCCCCAGCATTTT. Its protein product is CASSLRQGVSNQPQHF. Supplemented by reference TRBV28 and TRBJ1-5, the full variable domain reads DVKVTQSSRYLVKRTGEKVFLECVQDMDHENMFWYRQDPGLGLRLIYFSYDVKMKEKGDIPEGYSVSREKKERFSLILESASTNQTSMYLCASSLRQGVSNQPQHFGDGTRLSIL.

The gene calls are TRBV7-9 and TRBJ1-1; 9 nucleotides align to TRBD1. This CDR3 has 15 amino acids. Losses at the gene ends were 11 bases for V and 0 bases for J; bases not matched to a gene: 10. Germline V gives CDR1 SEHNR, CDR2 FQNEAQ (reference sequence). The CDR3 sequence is CAPSPDRGMNTEAFF. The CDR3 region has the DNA TGTGCCCCTAGTCCGGACAGGGGCATGAACACTGAAGCTTTCTTT. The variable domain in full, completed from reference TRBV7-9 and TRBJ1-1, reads DTGVSQNPRHKITKRGQNVTFRCDPISEHNRLYWYRQTLGQGPEFLTYFQNEAQLEKSRLLSDRFSAERPKGSFSTLEIQRTEQGDSAMYLCAPSPDRGMNTEAFFGQGTRLTVV.

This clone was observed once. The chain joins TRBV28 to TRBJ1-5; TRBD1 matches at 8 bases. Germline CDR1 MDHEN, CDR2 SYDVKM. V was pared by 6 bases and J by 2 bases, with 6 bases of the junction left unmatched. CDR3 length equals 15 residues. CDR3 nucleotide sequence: TGTGCCAGCAGGCCTGTACAGGGGGGCAATCAGCCCCAGCATTTT. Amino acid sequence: CASRPVQGGNQPQHF.

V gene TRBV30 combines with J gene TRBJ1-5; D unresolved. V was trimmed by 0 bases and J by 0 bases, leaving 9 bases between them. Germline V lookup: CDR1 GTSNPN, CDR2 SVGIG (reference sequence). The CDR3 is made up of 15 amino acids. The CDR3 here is CAWSVRLGSNQPQHF. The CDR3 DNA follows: TGTGCCTGGAGTGTACGTTTGGGTAGCAATCAGCCCCAGCATTTT. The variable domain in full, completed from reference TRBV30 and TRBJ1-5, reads SQTIHQWPATLVQPVGSPLSLECTVEGTSNPNLYWYRQAAGRGLQLLFYSVGIGQISSEVPQNLSASRPQDRQFILSSKKLLLSDSGFYLCAWSVRLGSNQPQHFGDGTRLSIL.

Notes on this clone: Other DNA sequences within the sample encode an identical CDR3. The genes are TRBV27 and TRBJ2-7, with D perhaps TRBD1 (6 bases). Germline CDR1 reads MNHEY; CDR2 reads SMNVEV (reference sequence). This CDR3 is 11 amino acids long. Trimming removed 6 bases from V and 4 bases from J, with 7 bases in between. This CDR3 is CASSRGYEQYF. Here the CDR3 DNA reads TGTGCCAGCAGCAGGGGATACGAGCAGTACTTC.

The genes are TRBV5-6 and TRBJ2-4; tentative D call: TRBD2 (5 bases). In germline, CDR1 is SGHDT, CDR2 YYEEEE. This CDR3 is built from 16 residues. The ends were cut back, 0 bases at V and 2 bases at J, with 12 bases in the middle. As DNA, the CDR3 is TGTGCCAGCAGCTTGGAATTTACCGGGACCAAAAACATTCAGTACTTC. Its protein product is CASSLEFTGTKNIQYF.

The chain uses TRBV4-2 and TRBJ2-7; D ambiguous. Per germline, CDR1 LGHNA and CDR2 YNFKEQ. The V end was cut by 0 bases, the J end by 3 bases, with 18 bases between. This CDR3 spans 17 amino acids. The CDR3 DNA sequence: TGTGCCAGCAGCCAAGAGTTCGCCTTAGGTCCCTTCTACGAGCAGTACTTC. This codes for CASSQEFALGPFYEQYF.

The CDR3 coding sequence is TGTGCCTGGTCGAGGGAGGATACGCAGTATTTT. This codes for CAWSREDTQYF. The genes are TRBV30 and TRBJ2-3; D may be TRBD2 (5 bases). The CDR3 is 11 amino acids. From germline, CDR1 is GTSNPN and CDR2 SVGIG (reference sequence). V was trimmed by 5 bases and J by 6 bases, leaving 9 bases between them.

CDR3 nucleotides: TGTGCCAGCAGTGAACGGGTGGGGGCCCGGTACCAAGAGACCCAGTACTTC. Translating gives CASSERVGARYQETQYF. V gene TRBV6-1 combines with J gene TRBJ2-5; D perhaps matches TRBD1 (6 bases). Germline values: CDR1 MNHNS, CDR2 SASEGT. The V end lost 2 bases, the J end lost 0 bases, and 16 bases lay between the germline ends. The CDR3 extends over 17 amino acids.